The rows below give T cell receptor beta chains drawn from one sample of a study of cytomegalovirus exposure and HLA in healthy donors. TCRdb's copy holds only in-frame clones and misses some; the assay was immunoSEQ multiplex PCR. The sample has about 120,000 clones, about 76% seen once. The source material was PBMCs. These TCRs come from a woman aged 25 to 39 in good health and CMV-seronegative. CDR3s include the opening cysteine and the closing phenylalanine or tryptophan. The D gene is left open where the match is weak. Rows may omit the clone size; those that give it use once, few, many or a size class.

.,TRBV4-2,TRBJ2-7,.,TGTGCCAGCAGCCAAGCCGTGTCGGGGTACGAGCAGTACTTC,CASSQAVSGYEQYF
.,TRBV9,TRBJ2-1,TRBD1,TGTGCCAGCAGCGTAGCACCAGGGGGCAGGTACAATGAGCAGTTCTTC,CASSVAPGGRYNEQFF
.,TRBV5-1,TRBJ2-1,.,TGCGCCAGCAGCTTAACACCCACAGGCTATGAGCAGTTCTTC,CASSLTPTGYEQFF
.,TRBV4-3,TRBJ1-5,.,TGCGCCAGCAGCCAAGAGGCCGGGGGGCAGCCCCAGCATTTT,CASSQEAGGQPQHF
few,TRBV28,TRBJ2-7,.,TGTGCCAGCAGTTTTGTTGGACAGAACTACGAGCAGTACTTC,CASSFVGQNYEQYF
.,TRBV29-1,TRBJ2-1,.,TGCAGCGTTGAAGAGGGGGCCGAAAACTACAATGAGCAGTTCTTC,CSVEEGAENYNEQFF
.,TRBV4-3,TRBJ2-7,TRBD1,TGCGCCAGCAGCCAAGGTGGGACAGCCTCCTACGAGCAGTACTTC,CASSQGGTASYEQYF
.,TRBV13,TRBJ2-5,TRBD2,TGTGCCAGCTGGCGGGAGGGAGAGACCCAGTACTTC,CASWREGETQYF
.,TRBV7-7,TRBJ2-2,TRBD2,TGTGCTAGCAGCGACGGAGCGGGAGATTTAACCGGGGAGCTGTTTTTT,CASSDGAGDLTGELFF
.,TRBV28,TRBJ1-5,.,TGTGCCAGCAGTCCCCTAGGGGGACATCAGCCCCAGCATTTT,CASSPLGGHQPQHF
.,TRBV5-4,TRBJ1-1,.,TGTGCCAGCAGCCTTACACAGGGTGTAGCTTTCTTT,CASSLTQGVAFF
.,TRBV28,TRBJ2-7,TRBD1,TGTGCCAGCAGTTTATACAGGACAGGGCCCTACGAGCAGTACTTC,CASSLYRTGPYEQYF
.,TRBV10-3,TRBJ2-3,TRBD2,TGTGCCAGCACTAACCCTAGCGGGATGAGCACAGATACGCAGTATTTT,CASTNPSGMSTDTQYF
few,TRBV30,TRBJ2-5,.,TGTGCCTGGAGCCTTTTTGAAGGGCCGGGGGAGACCCAGTACTTC,CAWSLFEGPGETQYF
.,TRBV9,TRBJ2-7,TRBD2,TGTGCCAGCAGCCCGGGACTAGCGGGCTACGAGCAGTACTTC,CASSPGLAGYEQYF
.,TRBV19,TRBJ2-6,TRBD1,TGTGCCAGTAGTATAGACAGGGGGGACAGGGCCTTCTCTGGGGCCAACGTCCTGACTTTC,CASSIDRGDRAFSGANVLTF
few,TRBV28,TRBJ1-2,TRBD1,TGTGCCAGCAGTTTAAGGGGGCCTAACTATGGCTACACCTTC,CASSLRGPNYGYTF